This TCR beta chain comes out of a study of response to subunit inactivated influenza vaccine. The study's findings and limits: Authors suggested few new T cells are recruited by each seasonal influenza vaccination.

Turning to this clonotype: Its antigen is unidentified.

Trimming took off 2 bases at V and 4 bases at J, with 12 bases between the two ends. This CDR3 contains 16 residues. CDR1 is SGHVS and CDR2 is FQNEAQ in the germline V gene. In TCRdb, the RT-PCR reads were re-called with MiXCR into one record per CDR3 protein. The sample includes hundreds of thousands of distinct CDR3 sequences, roughly 11% of them seen just once. Sequenced material: PBMCs from blood, taken 35 to 45 days after vaccination. V and J are TRBV7-8 and TRBJ2-6; possible D gene TRBD2, 5 bases. This sequence originates from a man aged 45-65 years who received an inactivated influenza vaccine. The CDR3 DNA reads TGTGCCAGCAGCTTACACCGGGGAACGGGGGCCAACGTCCTGACTTTC. This translates into CASSLHRGTGANVLTF. Full variable domain (outside the CDR3, taken from reference TRBV7-8 and TRBJ2-6): GAGVSQSPRYKVAKRGQDVALRCDPISGHVSLFWYQQALGQGPEFLTYFQNEAQLDKSGLPSDRFFAERPEGSVSTLKIQRTQQEDSAVYLCASSLHRGTGANVLTFGAGSRLTVL.